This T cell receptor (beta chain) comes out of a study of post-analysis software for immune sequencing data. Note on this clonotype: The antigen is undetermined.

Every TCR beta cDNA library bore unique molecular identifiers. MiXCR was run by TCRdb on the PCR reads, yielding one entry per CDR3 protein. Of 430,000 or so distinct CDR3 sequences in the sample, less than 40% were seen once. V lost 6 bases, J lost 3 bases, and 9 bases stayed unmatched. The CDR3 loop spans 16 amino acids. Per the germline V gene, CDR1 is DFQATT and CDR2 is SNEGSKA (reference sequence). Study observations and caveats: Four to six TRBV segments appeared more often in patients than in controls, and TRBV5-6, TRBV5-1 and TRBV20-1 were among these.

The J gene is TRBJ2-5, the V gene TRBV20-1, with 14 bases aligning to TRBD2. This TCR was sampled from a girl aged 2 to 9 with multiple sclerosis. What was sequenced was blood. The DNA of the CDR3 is TGCAGTGCGCCCGGGACTAGCGGGAGTTCGAAAGAGACCCAGTACTTC. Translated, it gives CSAPGTSGSSKETQYF.